The sequence of this TCR beta chain was determined in a study of T-cell reconstitution after alpha-beta-depleted transplantation in children. V shed 6 bases and J shed 8 bases, with 16 bases lying between them. The germline V gene encodes CDR1 WNHNN and CDR2 SYGVQD (reference sequence). The CDR3 loop spans 14 amino acids. Unique molecular identifiers featured in how the TCRbeta library was prepared. One entry per CDR3 protein results from TCRdb running MiXCR on the PCR reads. The table lists roughly 200,000 distinct CDR3 sequences, 14% to 15% of them singletons. The table lists this clonotype with many counts.

This receptor was obtained from a human donor who donated a stem cell graft to a child with acute lymphoblastic leukemia. The specimen comprised PBMCs from the stem cell graft donor, sampled from the stem cell graft. The rearrangement uses TRBV10-1 and TRBJ1-4; D unresolved. Here the CDR3 DNA reads TGCGCCAGCAGGGACGTCCGAGGGCGAGAAAAACTGTTTTTT. This sequence encodes CASRDVRGREKLFF.